This T cell receptor (beta chain) was sequenced during a study of CD8 T cells in ankylosing spondylitis. General study findings and limits: In the blood and synovial fluid of reactive arthritis, some motif variants had been previously reported. Reports say disease-linked clones showed up significantly more in matched ankylosing spondylitis synovial fluid. One TCR beta motif, made up of under ten highly homologous variants, appeared characteristic of ankylosing spondylitis blood.

The V end was cut by 6 bases, the J end by 4 bases, with 12 bases between. The length of the CDR3 is 12 residues. Germline CDR1 and CDR2: SQVTM and ANQGSEA. This clonotype came up many times. The antigen is unknown. Quantitative 5'-RACE with molecular barcodes produced the TCR beta libraries. TCRdb called the 5' RACE reads again in MiXCR, with one record for every CDR3 protein. The sample lists a few hundred thousand distinct CDR3 sequences; about a fifth were seen once. Sequencing was done on a sample of blood, either unsorted or a sorted T cell fraction (not recorded which). V and J are TRBV29-1 and TRBJ2-5; maybe TRBD2 (6 bases). This TCR came from a male donor with ankylosing spondylitis. The CDR3 sequence is CSVGSRGETQYF. CDR3 coding DNA: TGCAGCGTGGGGTCGCGGGGAGAGACCCAGTACTTC. The whole variable domain, remainder taken from reference TRBV29-1 and TRBJ2-5, is SAVISQKPSRDICQRGTSLTIQCQVDSQVTMMFWYRQQPGQSLTLIATANQGSEATYESGFVIDKFPISRPNLTFSTLTVSNMSPEDSSIYLCSVGSRGETQYFGPGTRLLVL.